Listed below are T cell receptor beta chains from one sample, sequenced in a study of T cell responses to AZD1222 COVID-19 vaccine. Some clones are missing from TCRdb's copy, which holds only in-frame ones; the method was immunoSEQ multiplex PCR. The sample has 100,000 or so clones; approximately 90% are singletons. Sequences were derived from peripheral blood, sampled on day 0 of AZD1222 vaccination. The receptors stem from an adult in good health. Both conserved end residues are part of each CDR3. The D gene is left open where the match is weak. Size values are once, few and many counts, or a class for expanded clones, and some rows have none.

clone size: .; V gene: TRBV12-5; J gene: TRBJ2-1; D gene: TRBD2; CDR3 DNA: TGTGCTAGTGGTTTGGTACAGGTCCCCCAGCGGGAGGATACCTACAATGAGCAGTTCTTC; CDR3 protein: CASGLVQVPQREDTYNEQFF
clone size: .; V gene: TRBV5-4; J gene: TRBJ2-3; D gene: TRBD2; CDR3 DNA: TGTGCCAGCAGCCCCCATAGCGGGAGCCCAGATACGCAGTATTTT; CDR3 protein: CASSPHSGSPDTQYF
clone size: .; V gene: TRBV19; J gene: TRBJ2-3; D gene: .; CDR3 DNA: TGTGCCAGTAGTATGTTTGAGGATCCAGATACGCAGTATTTT; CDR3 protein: CASSMFEDPDTQYF
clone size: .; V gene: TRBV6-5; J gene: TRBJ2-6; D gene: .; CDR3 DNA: TGTGCCAGCAGTTACCGGTCAGATGGGGCCAACGTCCTGACTTTC; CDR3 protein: CASSYRSDGANVLTF
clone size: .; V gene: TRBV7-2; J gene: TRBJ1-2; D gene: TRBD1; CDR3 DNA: TGTGCCAGCAGCTTACGACAGGGAAACTATGGCTACACCTTC; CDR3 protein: CASSLRQGNYGYTF
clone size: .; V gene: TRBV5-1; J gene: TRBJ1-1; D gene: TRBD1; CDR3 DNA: TGCGCCAGCAGCTTGGGGGACAGGGGAGGAGCTTTCTTT; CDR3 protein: CASSLGDRGGAFF
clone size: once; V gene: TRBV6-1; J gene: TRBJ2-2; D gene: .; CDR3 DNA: TGTGCCAGCAGTGAAGTACAGGGCACCGGGGAGCTGTTTTTT; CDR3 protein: CASSEVQGTGELFF
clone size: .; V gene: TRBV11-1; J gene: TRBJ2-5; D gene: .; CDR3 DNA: TGTGCCAGCAGCATTTGGAGGGTAGAGACCCAGTACTTC; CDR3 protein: CASSIWRVETQYF
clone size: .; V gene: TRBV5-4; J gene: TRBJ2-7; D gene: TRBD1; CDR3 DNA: TGTGCCAGCAGCTCACGGACAGGGGAGCACGAGCAGTACTTC; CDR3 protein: CASSSRTGEHEQYF
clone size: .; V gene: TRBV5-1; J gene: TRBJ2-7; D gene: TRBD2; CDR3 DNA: TGCGCCAGCAGCTTGATCCAGCGGGACGGCGAGCAGTACTTC; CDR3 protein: CASSLIQRDGEQYF
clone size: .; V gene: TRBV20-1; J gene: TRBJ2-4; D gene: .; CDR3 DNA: TGCAGTGCTAGTTCGCTAGCCAAAAACATTCAGTACTTC; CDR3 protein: CSASSLAKNIQYF
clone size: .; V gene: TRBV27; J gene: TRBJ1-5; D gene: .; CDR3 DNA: TGTGCCAGCAGTTTTGGTCTTCCCGGGCCCCAGCATTTT; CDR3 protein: CASSFGLPGPQHF
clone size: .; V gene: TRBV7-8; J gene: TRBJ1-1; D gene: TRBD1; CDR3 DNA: TGTGCCAGCAGCCAGGGGGTGAACACTGAAGCTTTCTTT; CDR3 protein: CASSQGVNTEAFF
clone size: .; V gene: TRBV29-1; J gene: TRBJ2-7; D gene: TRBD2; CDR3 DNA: TGCAGCGTTGAAAGTCGTCTAGCGGGGGAGCAGTACTTC; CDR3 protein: CSVESRLAGEQYF
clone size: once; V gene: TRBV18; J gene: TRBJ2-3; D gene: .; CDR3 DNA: TGTGCCAGCTCAACTACAGATACGCAGTATTTT; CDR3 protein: CASSTTDTQYF
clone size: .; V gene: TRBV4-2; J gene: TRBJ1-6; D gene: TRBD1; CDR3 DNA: TGTGCCAGCAGCCACCGACAGGGTATCAATTCACCCCTCCACTTT; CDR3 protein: CASSHRQGINSPLHF
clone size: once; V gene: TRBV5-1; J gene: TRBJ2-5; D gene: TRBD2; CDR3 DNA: TGCGCCAGCAGCCCCGGACTAGCGGGGAGAGAGACCCAGTACTTC; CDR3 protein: CASSPGLAGRETQYF
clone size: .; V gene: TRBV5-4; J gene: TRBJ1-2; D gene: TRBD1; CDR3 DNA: TGTGCCAGCAGCGTCGGACAGGGGAGGTATGGCTACACCTTC; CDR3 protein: CASSVGQGRYGYTF
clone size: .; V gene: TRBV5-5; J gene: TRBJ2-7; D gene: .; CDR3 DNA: TGTGCCAGCAGCTTGGACGGGGATTGGGAGCAGTACTTC; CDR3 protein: CASSLDGDWEQYF
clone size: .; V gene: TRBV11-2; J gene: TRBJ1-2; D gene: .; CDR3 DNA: TGTGCCAGCAGCTTAGTCGCTTCCGGCTACACCTTC; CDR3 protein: CASSLVASGYTF
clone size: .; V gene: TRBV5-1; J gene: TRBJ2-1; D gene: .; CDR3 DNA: TGCGCCAGCAGGAGGGACGGACTGGACAATGAGCAGTTCTTC; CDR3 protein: CASRRDGLDNEQFF
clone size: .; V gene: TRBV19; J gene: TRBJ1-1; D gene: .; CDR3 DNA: TGTGCCAGTAGTATCGCGTTAGACACTGAAGCTTTCTTT; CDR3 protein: CASSIALDTEAFF
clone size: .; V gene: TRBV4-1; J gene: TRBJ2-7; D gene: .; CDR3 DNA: TGCGCCAGCAGCCAGATAGCGAGCTACTACGAGCAGTACTTC; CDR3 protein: CASSQIASYYEQYF
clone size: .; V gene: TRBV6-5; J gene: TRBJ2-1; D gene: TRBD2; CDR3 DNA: TGTGCCAGCAGTTCCAATCCCGGAACGGGGGGCAATGAGCAGTTCTTC; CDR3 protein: CASSSNPGTGGNEQFF
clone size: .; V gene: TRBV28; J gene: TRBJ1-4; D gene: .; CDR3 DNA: TGTGCCAGCAAAGGAAGGGGGGGATTGCGGGAAAAACTGTTTTTT; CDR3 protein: CASKGRGGLREKLFF
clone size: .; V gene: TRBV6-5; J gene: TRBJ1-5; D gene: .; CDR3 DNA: TGTGCCAGCACCGCCACAGGGTTCAATCAGCCCCAGCATTTT; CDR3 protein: CASTATGFNQPQHF
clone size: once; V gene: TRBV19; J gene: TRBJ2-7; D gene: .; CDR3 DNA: TGTGCCAGTAGCAGACAGGAAGGAGCCTACGAGCAGTACTTC; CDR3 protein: CASSRQEGAYEQYF
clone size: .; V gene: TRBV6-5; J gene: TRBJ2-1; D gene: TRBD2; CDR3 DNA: TGTGCCAGCAGTCCCGGGACTAGCGTGACAAATGAGCAGTTCTTC; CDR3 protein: CASSPGTSVTNEQFF
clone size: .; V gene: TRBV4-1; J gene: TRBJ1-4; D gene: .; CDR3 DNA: TGCGCCAGCAGCCAGTTAGGGTCAGGGGAAAAACTGTTTTTT; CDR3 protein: CASSQLGSGEKLFF
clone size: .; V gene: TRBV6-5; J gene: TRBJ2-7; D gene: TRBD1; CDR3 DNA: TGTGCCAGCAGAGCTGCCGGGACAGGGACCTACGAGCAGTACTTC; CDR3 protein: CASRAAGTGTYEQYF
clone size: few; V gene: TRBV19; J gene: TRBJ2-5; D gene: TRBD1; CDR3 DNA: TGTGCCAGTAGTAGTAGACAGGGGGCGCTGGAGGAGACCCAGTACTTC; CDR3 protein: CASSSRQGALEETQYF
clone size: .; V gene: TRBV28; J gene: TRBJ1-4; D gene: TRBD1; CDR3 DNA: TGTGCCAGCAGCCGGGACAGGTCATTGGGTGAAAAACTGTTTTTT; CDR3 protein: CASSRDRSLGEKLFF
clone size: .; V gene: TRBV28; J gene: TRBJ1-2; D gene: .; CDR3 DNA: TGTGCCAGCGGGGGGGCTAGGTATGGCTACACCTTC; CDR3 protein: CASGGARYGYTF
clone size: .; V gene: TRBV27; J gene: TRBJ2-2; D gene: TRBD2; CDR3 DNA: TGTGCCAGCAGTTTACTAGCGGACACCGGGGAGCTGTTTTTT; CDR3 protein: CASSLLADTGELFF
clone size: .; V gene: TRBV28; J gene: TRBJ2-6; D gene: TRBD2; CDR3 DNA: TGTGCCAGCAGCCGAATTTCAGCGGGAGGTGTGCCTGGGGCCAACGTCCTGACTTTC; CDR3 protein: CASSRISAGGVPGANVLTF
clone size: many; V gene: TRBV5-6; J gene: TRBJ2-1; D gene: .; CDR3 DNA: TGTGCCAGCAGCCCCGCTACAAGCTCCTACAATGAGCAGTTCTTC; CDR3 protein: CASSPATSSYNEQFF
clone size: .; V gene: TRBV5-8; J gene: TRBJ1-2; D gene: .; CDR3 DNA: TGTGCCAGCAGCTTGAACGCGGGCTATGGCTACACCTTC; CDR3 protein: CASSLNAGYGYTF
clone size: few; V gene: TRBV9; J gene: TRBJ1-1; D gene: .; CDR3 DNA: TGTGCCAGCAGCGTAGGGCCAGGGATGCCGAACACTGAAGCTTTCTTT; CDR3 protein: CASSVGPGMPNTEAFF
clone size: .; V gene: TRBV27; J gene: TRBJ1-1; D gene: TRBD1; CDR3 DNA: TGTGCCAGCAGTGACTCTCTGGACAGGCTGAACACTGAAGCTTTCTTT; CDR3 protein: CASSDSLDRLNTEAFF
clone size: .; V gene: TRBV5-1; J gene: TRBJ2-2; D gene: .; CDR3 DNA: TGCGCCAGCAGGCAAAATTGGGACGCGAACACCGGGGAGCTGTTTTTT; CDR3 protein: CASRQNWDANTGELFF
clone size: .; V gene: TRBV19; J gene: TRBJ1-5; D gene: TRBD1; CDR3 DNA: TGTGCCAGTAGTATTTTAGCGGGACAGGGGTATCAGCCCCAGCATTTT; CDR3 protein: CASSILAGQGYQPQHF
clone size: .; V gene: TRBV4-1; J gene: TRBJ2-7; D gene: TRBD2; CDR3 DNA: TGCGCCAGCAGCCAGGAGGGACTAGCGGGGAGTTCCTACGAGCAGTACTTC; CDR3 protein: CASSQEGLAGSSYEQYF
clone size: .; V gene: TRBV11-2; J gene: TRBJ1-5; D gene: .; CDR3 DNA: TGTGCCAGCAGCTTAGCTCAATATCAGCCCCAGCATTTT; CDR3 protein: CASSLAQYQPQHF
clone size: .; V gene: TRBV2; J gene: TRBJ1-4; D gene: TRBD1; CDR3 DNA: TGTGCCAGCAGTGAAGGCTGGACAGGGACGGATGAAAAACTGTTTTTT; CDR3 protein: CASSEGWTGTDEKLFF
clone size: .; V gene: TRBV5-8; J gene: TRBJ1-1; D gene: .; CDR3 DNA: TGTGCCAGCAGCTGGCACCCAGGCCTTAGGAACACTGAAGCTTTCTTT; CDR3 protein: CASSWHPGLRNTEAFF
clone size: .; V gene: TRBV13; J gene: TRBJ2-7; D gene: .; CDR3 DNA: TGTGCCAGCAGCTTACTGGGGGTCCTCGAAACAACCTACGAGCAGTACTTC; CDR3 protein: CASSLLGVLETTYEQYF
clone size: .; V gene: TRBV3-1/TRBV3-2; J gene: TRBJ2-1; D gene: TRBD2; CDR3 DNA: TGTGCCAGCAGCTACCTAGCGGGAGCCTACAATGAGCAGTTCTTC; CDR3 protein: CASSYLAGAYNEQFF
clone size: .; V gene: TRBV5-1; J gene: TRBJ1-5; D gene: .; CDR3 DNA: TGCGCCAGCAGCTTTACCGGGACGGGAAATCAGCCCCAGCATTTT; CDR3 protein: CASSFTGTGNQPQHF
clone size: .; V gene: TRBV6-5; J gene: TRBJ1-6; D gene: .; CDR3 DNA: TGTGCCAGCAGTGACTCCAATTCACCCCTCCACTTT; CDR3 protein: CASSDSNSPLHF
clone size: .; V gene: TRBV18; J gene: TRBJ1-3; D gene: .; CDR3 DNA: TGTGCCAGCTCACCACCAGTCTCTGGAAACACCATATATTTT; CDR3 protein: CASSPPVSGNTIYF
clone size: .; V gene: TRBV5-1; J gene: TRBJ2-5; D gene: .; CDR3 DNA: TGCGCCAGCAGCCTGGCTGGTAAAGCGTTGGAGACCCAGTACTTC; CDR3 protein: CASSLAGKALETQYF
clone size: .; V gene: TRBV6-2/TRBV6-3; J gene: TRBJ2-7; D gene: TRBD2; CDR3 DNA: TGTGCCAGCAGTTACTCCTCTAGCGGGGACTACGAGCAGTACTTC; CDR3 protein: CASSYSSSGDYEQYF
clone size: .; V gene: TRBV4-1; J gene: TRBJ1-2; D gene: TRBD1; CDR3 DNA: TGCGCCAGCAGCCAAAATCCGGGACAGGGGTTAGGGGGCTACACCTTC; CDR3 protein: CASSQNPGQGLGGYTF
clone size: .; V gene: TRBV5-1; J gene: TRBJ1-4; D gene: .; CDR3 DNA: TGCGCCAGCAGCTTGGGTCAGCTGAATGAAAAACTGTTTTTT; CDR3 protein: CASSLGQLNEKLFF
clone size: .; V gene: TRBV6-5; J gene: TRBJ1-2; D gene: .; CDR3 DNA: TGTGCCAGCGCCCGGGACATTACTAACTATGGCTACACCTTC; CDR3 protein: CASARDITNYGYTF
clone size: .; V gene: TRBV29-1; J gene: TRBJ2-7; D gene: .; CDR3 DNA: TGCAGCGTTGAAGATAGGCCAGGCTCCTACGAGCAGTACTTC; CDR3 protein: CSVEDRPGSYEQYF
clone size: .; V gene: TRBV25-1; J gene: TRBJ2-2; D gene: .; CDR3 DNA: TGTGCCAGCAGTTCCGGAGAAAGGGCTACCGGGGAGCTGTTTTTT; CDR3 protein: CASSSGERATGELFF